The T cell receptor (beta chain) described here comes from a study of blood T cell repertoires in COVID-19. Germline V gene data show CDR1 as SGHVS and CDR2 as FQNEAQ. Trimming cost V 5 bases and J 4 bases, with 9 bases left between them. The CDR3 is 13 residues long. TCRdb keeps only in-frame clones here, not all; method: immunoSEQ multiplex PCR. The table has some 200,000 clones, about 85% seen once. The chain employs TRBV7-8 and TRBJ1-5; no firm D call. This receptor was identified in a woman of 80 years or more with acute or convalescent COVID-19. The specimen was peripheral blood. The CDR3 is CASSRTFNQPQHF. CDR3 DNA sequence: TGTGCCAGCAGCCGAACATTTAATCAGCCCCAGCATTTT.